This T cell receptor beta chain originates from a study of early T cells in non-severe SARS-CoV-2 infection. Study at large: Alpha and beta chains were unpaired, from unsorted whole-blood bulk RNA.

Trimming took 1 base from V and 4 from J, leaving 13 bases between them. The CDR3 loop spans 16 amino acids. CDR1 is KGHSH, CDR2 LQKENI, per germline. One entry per CDR3 protein results from TCRdb running MiXCR on the 5' RACE reads. The sample lists under 40,000 distinct CDR3 sequences, over 4.5% occurring once. There are many counts of this clonotype. Material for sequencing was whole blood. The sequence was collected from an adult who was a healthcare worker with PCR-confirmed SARS-CoV-2 infection or an uninfected control (not recorded which). The chain combines TRBV18 with TRBJ1-4, with no clear D. The CDR3 nucleotides read TGTGCCAGCTCACCACTCCGCAGAGAACTTAATGAAAAACTGTTTTTT. It specifies CASSPLRRELNEKLFF.